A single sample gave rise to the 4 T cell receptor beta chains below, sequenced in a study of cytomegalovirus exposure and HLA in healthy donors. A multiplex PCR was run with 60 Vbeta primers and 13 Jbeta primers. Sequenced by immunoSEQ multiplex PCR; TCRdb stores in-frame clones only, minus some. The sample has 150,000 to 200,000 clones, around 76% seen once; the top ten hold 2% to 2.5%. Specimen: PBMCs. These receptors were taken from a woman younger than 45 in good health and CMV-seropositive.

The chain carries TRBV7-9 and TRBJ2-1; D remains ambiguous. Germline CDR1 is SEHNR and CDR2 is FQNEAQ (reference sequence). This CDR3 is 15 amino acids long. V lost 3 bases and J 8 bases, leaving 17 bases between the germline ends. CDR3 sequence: CASSLRELVSDEQFF. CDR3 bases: TGTGCCAGCAGCTTGAGAGAGCTCGTTTCGGATGAGCAGTTCTTC.

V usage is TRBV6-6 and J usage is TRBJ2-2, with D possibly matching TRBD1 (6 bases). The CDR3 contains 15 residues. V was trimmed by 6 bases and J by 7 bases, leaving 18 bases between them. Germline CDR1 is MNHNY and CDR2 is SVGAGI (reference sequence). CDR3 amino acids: CASRAATGYVGELFF. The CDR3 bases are TGTGCCAGCAGGGCGGCTACAGGGTACGTCGGGGAGCTGTTTTTT.

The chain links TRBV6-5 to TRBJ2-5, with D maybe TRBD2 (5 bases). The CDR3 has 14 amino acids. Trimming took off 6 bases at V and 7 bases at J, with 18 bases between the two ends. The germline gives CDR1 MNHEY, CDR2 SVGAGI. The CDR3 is CASSLRVLEATQYF. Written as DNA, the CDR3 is TGTGCCAGCAGCCTCCGGGTCTTGGAGGCGACCCAGTACTTC.

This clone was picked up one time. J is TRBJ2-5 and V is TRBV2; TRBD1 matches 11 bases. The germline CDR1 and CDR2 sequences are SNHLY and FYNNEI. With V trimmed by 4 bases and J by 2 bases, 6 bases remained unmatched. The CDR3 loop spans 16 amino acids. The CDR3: CASSARTGGIQETQYF. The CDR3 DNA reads TGTGCCAGCAGTGCACGGACAGGGGGCATACAAGAGACCCAGTACTTC.